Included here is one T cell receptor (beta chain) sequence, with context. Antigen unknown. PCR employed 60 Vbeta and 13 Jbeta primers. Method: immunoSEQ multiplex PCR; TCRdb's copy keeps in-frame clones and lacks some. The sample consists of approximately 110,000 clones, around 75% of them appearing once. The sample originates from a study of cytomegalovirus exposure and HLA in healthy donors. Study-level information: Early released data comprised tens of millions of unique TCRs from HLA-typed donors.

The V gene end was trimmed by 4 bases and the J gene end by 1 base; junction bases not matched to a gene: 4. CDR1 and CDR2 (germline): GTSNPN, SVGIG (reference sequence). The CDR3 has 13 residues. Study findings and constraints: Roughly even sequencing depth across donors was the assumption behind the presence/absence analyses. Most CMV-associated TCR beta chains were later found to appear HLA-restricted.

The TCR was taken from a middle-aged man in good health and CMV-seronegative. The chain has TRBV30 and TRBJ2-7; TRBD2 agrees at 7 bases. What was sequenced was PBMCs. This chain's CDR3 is CAWIPSGSYEQYF. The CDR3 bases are TGTGCCTGGATCCCTAGCGGTTCCTACGAGCAGTACTTC.